Each of the 8 T cell receptor beta chains below was sequenced from the same sample in a study of type 1 regulatory T cells. TCRdb itself ran the reads through MiXCR, one entry per CDR3 protein. In the table there are around 69,000 distinct CDR3 sequences, around 68% of which are singletons. These receptors are not linked to any known antigen. The sample taken for sequencing was cultured T cells, either the whole culture or a sorted T cell fraction (not recorded which). Subset here: Tr1-enriched cell product generated in vitro against host alloantigens. The receptor set was obtained from a human donor in good health.

This CDR3 is CATSDFIGLAGDEQYF. The CDR3 DNA reads TGTGCCACCAGTGATTTTATAGGACTAGCGGGAGACGAGCAGTACTTC. The rearrangement joins TRBV24-1 to TRBJ2-7; 13 positions agree with TRBD2. Per germline, CDR1 KGHDR and CDR2 SFDVKD. V shed 1 base, J shed 5 bases, and the junction held 4 bases outside the gene matches. The CDR3 sequence is 16 residues long.

The chain has TRBV2 and TRBJ1-5, with TRBD1 matching 10 bases. The trim removed 8 bases at V and 1 base at J, leaving 5 bases unmatched. This CDR3 contains 15 residues. Germline loops: CDR1 SNHLY, CDR2 FYNNEI. The CDR3 sequence: CASGTGEFSNQPQHF. CDR3 in DNA: TGTGCCAGCGGGACAGGGGAGTTCAGCAATCAGCCCCAGCATTTT.

The V gene is TRBV3-1, the J gene TRBJ2-1; 7 bases agree with TRBD2. There are 18 residues in the CDR3. Germline V gene sequence: CDR1 LGHDT, CDR2 YNNKEL (reference sequence). Losses at the gene ends were 7 bases for V and 6 bases for J; bases not matched to a gene: 21. The CDR3 loop reads CASKQDGGTGLRGNEQFF. The DNA for the CDR3 is TGTGCCAGCAAACAAGACGGGGGGACCGGGTTACGAGGCAATGAGCAGTTCTTC.

This clonotype occurred once. The genes are TRBV15 and TRBJ2-3; maybe TRBD2 (6 bases). V was clipped by 0 bases and J by 2 bases, with 9 bases between them. Germline-derived CDR1 and CDR2 are LNHNV and YYDKDF (reference sequence). This CDR3 has 15 amino acids. The CDR3: CATSREGGNTDTQYF. The CDR3 bases are TGTGCCACCAGCAGAGAGGGAGGTAACACAGATACGCAGTATTTT. Variable domain in full (rest from reference TRBV15 and TRBJ2-3): DAMVIQNPRYQVTQFGKPVTLSCSQTLNHNVMYWYQQKSSQAPKLLFHYYDKDFNNEADTPDNFQSRRPNTSFCFLDIRSPGLGDTAMYLCATSREGGNTDTQYFGPGTRLTVL.

V gene TRBV5-4 combines with J gene TRBJ2-1; 11 positions match TRBD2. Germline values: CDR1 SGHNT, CDR2 YYREEE (reference sequence). CDR3 size: 15 residues. The V and J ends lost 4 bases and 5 bases, in that order; junction bases with no gene match: 5. The CDR3 sequence: CASSTPGLADNEQFF. The CDR3 bases are TGTGCCAGCAGCACCCCGGGACTAGCGGACAATGAGCAGTTCTTC.

This clonotype has more than one count but fewer than ten. J is TRBJ2-7 and V is TRBV20-1; 11 bases agree with TRBD2. Losses at the gene ends were 6 bases for V and 4 bases for J; bases not matched to a gene: 11. The CDR3 is 15 amino acids. CDR1 is DFQATT, CDR2 SNEGSKA, per germline (reference sequence). The CDR3 DNA reads as TGCAGTGCCACCCCCGAGTCTAGCGGGAGGTACGAGCAGTACTTC. This translates into CSATPESSGRYEQYF.

This clonotype was detected only once. This rearrangement joins TRBV7-6 to TRBJ1-3; maybe TRBD1 (6 bases). CDR1 and CDR2 (germline): SGHVS, FNYEAQ. The V gene lost 1 base and the J gene lost 0 bases, with 7 bases spanning the gap. This CDR3 region has 15 residues. In nucleotides, the CDR3 is TGTGCCAGCAGCTTAGGGGGGCCCTCTGGAAACACCATATATTTT. Its translation: CASSLGGPSGNTIYF.

The chain links TRBV6-6 to TRBJ2-1; D is ambiguous. This CDR3 spans 16 amino acids. Trimming stripped 2 bases from V and 0 bases from J, with 11 bases between. Per the germline V gene, CDR1 is MNHNY and CDR2 is SVGAGI (reference sequence). The DNA for the CDR3 is TGTGCCAGCAGTTACGAGACGCGGAGCTCCTACAATGAGCAGTTCTTC. Residues: CASSYETRSSYNEQFF.